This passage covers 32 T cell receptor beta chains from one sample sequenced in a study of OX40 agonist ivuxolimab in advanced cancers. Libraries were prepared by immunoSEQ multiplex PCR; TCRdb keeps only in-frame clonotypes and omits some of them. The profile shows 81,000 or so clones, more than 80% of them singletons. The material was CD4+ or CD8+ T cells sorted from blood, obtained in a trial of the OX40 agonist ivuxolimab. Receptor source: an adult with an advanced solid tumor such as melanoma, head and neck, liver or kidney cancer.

CDR3 residues: CASSLGRVSNQPQHF. The CDR3 DNA reads TGTGCCAGCAGCTTAGGCAGGGTTAGCAATCAGCCCCAGCATTTT. The rearrangement uses TRBV11-2 and TRBJ1-5; possibly TRBD1 for D (5 bases). The CDR3 runs 15 residues. Germline V lookup: CDR1 SGHAT, CDR2 FQNNGV. The V end lost 1 base, the J end lost 0 bases, and 7 bases lay between the germline ends. Full variable domain (rest looked up from reference TRBV11-2 and TRBJ1-5): EAGVAQSPRYKIIEKRQSVAFWCNPISGHATLYWYQQILGQGPKLLIQFQNNGVVDDSQLPKDRFSAERLKGVDSTLKIQPAKLEDSAVYLCASSLGRVSNQPQHFGDGTRLSIL.

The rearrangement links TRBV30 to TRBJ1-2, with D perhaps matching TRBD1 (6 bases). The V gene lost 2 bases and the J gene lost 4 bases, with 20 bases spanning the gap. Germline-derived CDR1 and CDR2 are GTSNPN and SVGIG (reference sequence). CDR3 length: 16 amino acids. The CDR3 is CAWSLIYRETSYGYTF. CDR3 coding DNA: TGTGCCTGGAGTCTAATATACAGGGAAACTAGCTATGGCTACACCTTC.

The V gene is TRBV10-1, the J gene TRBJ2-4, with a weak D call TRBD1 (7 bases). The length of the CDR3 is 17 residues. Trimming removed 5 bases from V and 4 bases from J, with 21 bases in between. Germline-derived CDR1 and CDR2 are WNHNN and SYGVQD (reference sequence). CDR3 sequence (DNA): TGCGCCAGCAGTTTACCATTAGGAGGGGGCCGGAAAAACATTCAGTACTTC. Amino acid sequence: CASSLPLGGGRKNIQYF.

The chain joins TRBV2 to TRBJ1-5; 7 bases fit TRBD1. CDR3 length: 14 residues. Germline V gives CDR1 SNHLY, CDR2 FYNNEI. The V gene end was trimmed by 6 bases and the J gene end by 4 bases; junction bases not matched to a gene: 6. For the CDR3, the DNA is TGTGCCAGCAGCACAGCGGACAGGAATCAGCCCCAGCATTTT. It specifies CASSTADRNQPQHF. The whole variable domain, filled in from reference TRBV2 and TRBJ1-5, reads EPEVTQTPSHQVTQMGQEVILRCVPISNHLYFYWYRQILGQKVEFLVSFYNNEISEKSEIFDDQFSVERPDGSNFTLKIRSTKLEDSAMYFCASSTADRNQPQHFGDGTRLSIL.

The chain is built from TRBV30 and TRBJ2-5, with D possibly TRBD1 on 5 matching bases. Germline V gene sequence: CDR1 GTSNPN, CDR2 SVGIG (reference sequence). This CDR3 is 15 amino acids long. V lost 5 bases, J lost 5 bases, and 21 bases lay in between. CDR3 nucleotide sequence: TGTGCCTGGGGGGCCGAGGACACCGGGCGGGAGACCCAGTACTTC. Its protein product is CAWGAEDTGRETQYF.

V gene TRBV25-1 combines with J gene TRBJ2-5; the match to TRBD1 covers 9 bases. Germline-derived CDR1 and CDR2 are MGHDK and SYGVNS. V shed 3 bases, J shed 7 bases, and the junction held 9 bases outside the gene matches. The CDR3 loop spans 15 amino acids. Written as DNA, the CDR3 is TGTGCCAGCAGTGACCCCGGGACAGGGTCGGCGACCCAGTACTTC. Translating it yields CASSDPGTGSATQYF.

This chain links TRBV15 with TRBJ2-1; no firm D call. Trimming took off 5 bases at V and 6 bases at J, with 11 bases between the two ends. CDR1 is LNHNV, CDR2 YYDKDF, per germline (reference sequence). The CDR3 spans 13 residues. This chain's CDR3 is CATSLDWRNEQFF. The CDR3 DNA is TGTGCCACCAGCCTTGACTGGCGCAATGAGCAGTTCTTC. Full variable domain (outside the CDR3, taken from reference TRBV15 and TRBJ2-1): DAMVIQNPRYQVTQFGKPVTLSCSQTLNHNVMYWYQQKSSQAPKLLFHYYDKDFNNEADTPDNFQSRRPNTSFCFLDIRSPGLGDTAMYLCATSLDWRNEQFFGPGTRLTVL.

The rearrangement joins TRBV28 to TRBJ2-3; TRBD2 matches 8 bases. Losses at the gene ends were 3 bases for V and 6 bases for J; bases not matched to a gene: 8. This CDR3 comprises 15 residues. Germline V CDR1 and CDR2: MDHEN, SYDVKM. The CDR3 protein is CASSLSLAGPDTQYF. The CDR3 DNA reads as TGTGCCAGCAGTTTGTCGCTAGCGGGCCCGGATACGCAGTATTTT.

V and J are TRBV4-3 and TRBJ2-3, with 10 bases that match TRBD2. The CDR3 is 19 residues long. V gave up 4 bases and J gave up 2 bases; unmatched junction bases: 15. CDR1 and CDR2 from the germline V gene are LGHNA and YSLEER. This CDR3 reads CASSLIAPLLAGYTDTQYF. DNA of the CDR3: TGCGCCAGCAGCCTCATTGCCCCCCTACTAGCGGGGTACACAGATACGCAGTATTTT.

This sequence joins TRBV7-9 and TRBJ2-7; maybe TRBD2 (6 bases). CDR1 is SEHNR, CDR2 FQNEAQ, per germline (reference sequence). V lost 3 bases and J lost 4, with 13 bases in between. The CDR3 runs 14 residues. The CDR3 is CASSFSLAWYEQYF. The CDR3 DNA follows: TGTGCCAGCAGCTTTTCGCTAGCGTGGTACGAGCAGTACTTC.

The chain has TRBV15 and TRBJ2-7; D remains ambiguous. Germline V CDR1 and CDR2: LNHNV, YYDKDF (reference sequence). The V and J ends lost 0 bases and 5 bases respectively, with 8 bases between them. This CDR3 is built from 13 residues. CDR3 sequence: CATSRDVVHEQYF. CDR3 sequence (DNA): TGTGCCACCAGCAGAGATGTGGTTCACGAGCAGTACTTC.

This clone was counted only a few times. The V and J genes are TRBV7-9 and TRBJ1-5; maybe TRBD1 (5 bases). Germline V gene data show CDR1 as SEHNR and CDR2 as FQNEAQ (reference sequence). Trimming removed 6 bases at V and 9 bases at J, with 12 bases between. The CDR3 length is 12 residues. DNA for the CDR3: TGTGCCAGCAGGGACCAGGGTGGGCCCCAGCATTTT. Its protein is CASRDQGGPQHF.

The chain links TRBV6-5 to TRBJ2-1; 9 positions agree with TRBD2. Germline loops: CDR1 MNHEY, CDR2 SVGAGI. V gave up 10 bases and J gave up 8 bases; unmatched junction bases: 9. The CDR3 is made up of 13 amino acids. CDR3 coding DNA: TGTGCCACCCAAGCGGGAGGTAGCTATGAGCAGTTCTTC. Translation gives CATQAGGSYEQFF.

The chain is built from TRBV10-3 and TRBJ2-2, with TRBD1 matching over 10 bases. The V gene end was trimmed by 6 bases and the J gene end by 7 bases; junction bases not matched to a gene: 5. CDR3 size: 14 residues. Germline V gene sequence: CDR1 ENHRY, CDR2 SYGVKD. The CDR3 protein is CAISGTGEVGELFF. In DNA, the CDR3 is TGTGCCATCAGCGGGACAGGGGAGGTCGGGGAGCTGTTTTTT.

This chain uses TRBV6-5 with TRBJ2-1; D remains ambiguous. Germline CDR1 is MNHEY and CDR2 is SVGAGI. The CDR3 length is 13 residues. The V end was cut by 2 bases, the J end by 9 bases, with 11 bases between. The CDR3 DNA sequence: TGTGCCAGCAGTTACGGACGTCTCACTGAGCAGTTCTTC. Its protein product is CASSYGRLTEQFF.

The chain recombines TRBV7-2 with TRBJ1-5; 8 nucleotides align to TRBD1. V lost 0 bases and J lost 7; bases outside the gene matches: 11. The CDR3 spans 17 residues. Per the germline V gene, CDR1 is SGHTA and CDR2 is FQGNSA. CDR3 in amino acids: CASSLADRVFSNQPQHF. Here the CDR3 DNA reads TGTGCCAGCAGCTTAGCGGACAGGGTTTTTTCCAACCAGCCCCAGCATTTT.

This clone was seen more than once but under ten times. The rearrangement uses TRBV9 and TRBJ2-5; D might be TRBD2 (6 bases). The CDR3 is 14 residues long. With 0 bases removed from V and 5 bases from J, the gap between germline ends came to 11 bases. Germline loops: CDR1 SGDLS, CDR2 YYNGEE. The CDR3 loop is CASSVAGVVETQYF. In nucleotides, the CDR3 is TGTGCCAGCAGCGTAGCGGGAGTTGTGGAGACCCAGTACTTC.

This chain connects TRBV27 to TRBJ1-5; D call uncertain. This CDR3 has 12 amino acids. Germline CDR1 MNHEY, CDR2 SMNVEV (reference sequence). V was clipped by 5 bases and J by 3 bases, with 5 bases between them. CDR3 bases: TGTGCCAGCAGTACGAACAATCAGCCCCAGCATTTT. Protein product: CASSTNNQPQHF.

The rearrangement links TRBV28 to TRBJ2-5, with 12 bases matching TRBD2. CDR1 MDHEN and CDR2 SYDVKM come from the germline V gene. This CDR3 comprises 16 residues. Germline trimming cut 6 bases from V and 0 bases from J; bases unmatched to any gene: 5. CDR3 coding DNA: TGTGCCAGCAGAAAAGGGACTAGCGGGTACCAAGAGACCCAGTACTTC. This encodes CASRKGTSGYQETQYF.

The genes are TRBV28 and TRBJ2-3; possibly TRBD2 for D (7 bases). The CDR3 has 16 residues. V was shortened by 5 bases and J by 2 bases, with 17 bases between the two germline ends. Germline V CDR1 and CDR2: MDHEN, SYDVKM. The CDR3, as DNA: TGTGCCAGCAGTCTAAGGGGGGGCCAAATCACAGATACGCAGTATTTT. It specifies CASSLRGGQITDTQYF.

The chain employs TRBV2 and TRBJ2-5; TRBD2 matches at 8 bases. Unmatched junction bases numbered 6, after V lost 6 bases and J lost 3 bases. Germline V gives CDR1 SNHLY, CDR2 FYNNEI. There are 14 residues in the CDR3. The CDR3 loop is CASRGTSAEETQYF. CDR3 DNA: TGTGCCAGCAGGGGGACTAGTGCAGAAGAGACCCAGTACTTC.

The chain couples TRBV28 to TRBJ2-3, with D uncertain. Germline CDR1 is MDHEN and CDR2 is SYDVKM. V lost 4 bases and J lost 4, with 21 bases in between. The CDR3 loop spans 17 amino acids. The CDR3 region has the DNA TGTGCCAGCAGTTCTTCCGAAGGGTACCTTTACTCAGATACGCAGTATTTT. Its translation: CASSSSEGYLYSDTQYF.

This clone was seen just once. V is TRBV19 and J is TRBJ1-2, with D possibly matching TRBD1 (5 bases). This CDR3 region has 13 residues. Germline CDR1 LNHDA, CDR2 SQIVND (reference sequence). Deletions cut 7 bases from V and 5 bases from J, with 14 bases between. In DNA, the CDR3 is TGTGCCAGTACGAACAGGAATTTTTATGGCTACACCTTC. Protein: CASTNRNFYGYTF.

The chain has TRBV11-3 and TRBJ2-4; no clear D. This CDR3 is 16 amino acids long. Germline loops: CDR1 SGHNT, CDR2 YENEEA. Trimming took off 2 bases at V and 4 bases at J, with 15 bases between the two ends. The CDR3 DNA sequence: TGTGCCAGCAGCTTATATAACGGAAATCAAAAAAACATTCAGTACTTC. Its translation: CASSLYNGNQKNIQYF.

The CDR3 nucleotides read TGTGCCAGCAGCCTGACCCGACTCATGAACACTGAAGCTTTCTTT. It translates to CASSLTRLMNTEAFF. The chain has TRBV28 and TRBJ1-1; D call uncertain. V was shortened by 6 bases and J by 0 bases, with 14 bases between the two germline ends. The V gene's germline CDR1 is MDHEN and CDR2 SYDVKM. The CDR3 contains 15 residues.

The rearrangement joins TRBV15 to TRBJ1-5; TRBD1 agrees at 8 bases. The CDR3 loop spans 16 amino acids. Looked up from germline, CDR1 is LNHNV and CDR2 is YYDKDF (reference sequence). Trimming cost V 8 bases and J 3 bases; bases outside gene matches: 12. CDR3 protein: CATAQKTGAHNQPQHF. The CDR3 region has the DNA TGTGCCACCGCCCAAAAGACAGGGGCCCACAATCAGCCCCAGCATTTT.

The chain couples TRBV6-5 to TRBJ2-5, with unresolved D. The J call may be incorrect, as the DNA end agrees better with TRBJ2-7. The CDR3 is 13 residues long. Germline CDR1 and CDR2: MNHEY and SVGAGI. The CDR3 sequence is CASSYEDRYEQYF. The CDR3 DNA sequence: TGTGCCAGCAGTTATGAGGACCGCTACGAGCAGTACTTC.

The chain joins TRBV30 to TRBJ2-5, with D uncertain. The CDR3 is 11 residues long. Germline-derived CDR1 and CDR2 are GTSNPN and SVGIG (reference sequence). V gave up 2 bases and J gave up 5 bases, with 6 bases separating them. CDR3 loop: CAWSSGETQYF. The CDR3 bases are TGTGCCTGGAGTTCCGGGGAGACCCAGTACTTC. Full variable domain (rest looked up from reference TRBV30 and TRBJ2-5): SQTIHQWPATLVQPVGSPLSLECTVEGTSNPNLYWYRQAAGRGLQLLFYSVGIGQISSEVPQNLSASRPQDRQFILSSKKLLLSDSGFYLCAWSSGETQYFGPGTRLLVL.

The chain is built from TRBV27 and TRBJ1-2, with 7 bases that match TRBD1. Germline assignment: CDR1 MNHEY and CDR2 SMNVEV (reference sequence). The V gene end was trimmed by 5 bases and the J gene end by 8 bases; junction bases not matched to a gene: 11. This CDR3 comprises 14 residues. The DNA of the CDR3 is TGTGCCAGCAGTACGACAGGGAGTCCGCCCGGCTACACCTTC. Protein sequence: CASSTTGSPPGYTF.

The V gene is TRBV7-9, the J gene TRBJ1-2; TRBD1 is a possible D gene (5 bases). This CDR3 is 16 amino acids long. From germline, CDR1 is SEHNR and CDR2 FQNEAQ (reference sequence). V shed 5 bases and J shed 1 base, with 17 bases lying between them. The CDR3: CASSPGGFSNNYGYTF. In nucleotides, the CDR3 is TGTGCCAGCAGCCCCGGGGGGTTCTCGAATAACTATGGCTACACCTTC.

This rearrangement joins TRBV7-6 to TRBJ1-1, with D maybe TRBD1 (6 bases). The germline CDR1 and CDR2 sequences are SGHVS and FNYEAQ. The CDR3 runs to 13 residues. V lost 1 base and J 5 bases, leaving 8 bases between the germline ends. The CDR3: CASSLGGTTEAFF. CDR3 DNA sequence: TGTGCCAGCAGCTTAGGGGGGACAACTGAAGCTTTCTTT.

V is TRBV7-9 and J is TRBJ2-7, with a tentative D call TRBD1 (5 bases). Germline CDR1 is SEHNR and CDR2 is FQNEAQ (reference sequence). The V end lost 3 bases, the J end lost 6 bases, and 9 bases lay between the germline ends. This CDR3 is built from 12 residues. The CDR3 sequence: CASSFGTGEQYV. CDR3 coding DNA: TGTGCCAGCAGCTTTGGTACAGGCGAGCAGTACGTC.